This TCR beta chain was documented in a study of T cell repertoires in cytomegalovirus infection. Points from the study as a whole: The response measured ex vivo was dominated by TCR beta clonotypes (HLA-C-restricted and CMV-specific).

As concerns this clonotype: The antigen is unknown.

Looked up from germline, CDR1 is LGHDT and CDR2 is YNNKEL (reference sequence). This CDR3 region has 20 residues. J gave up 5 bases and V 5 bases, and 22 bases lay outside the gene matches. TCRdb independently ran MiXCR on the reads; one entry per CDR3 protein. The sample has 490,000 or so distinct CDR3 sequences, about 10% seen once. The genes are TRBV3-1 and TRBJ2-5; 11 bases agree with TRBD2. The sequencing sample was made of PBMCs. The sequence derives from a human donor in good health (CMV status not recorded). Some clones in this sample may be carry-over from other donors' samples. The CDR3 sequence is CASSSEIGWRLAGPRETQYF. Here the CDR3 DNA reads TGTGCCAGCAGCTCAGAGATCGGTTGGAGACTAGCGGGGCCTAGGGAGACCCAGTACTTC.